This entry is about one T cell receptor (beta chain). This CDR3 has 16 amino acids. Germline assignment: CDR1 LNHDA and CDR2 SQIVND (reference sequence). With V trimmed by 1 base and J by 5 bases, 6 bases remained unmatched. This specimen comes from a study of T cells in tuberculosis. Thawed, overnight-rested PBMC were stained with GMM-loaded CD1B tetramer, viability dye and anti-CD3, then sorted. The CD1B tetramers carried C32 glucose monomycolate purified from Rhodococcus equi. Each donor contributed roughly 100,000 sorted tetramer-negative cells. Profiling relied on immunoSEQ multiplex PCR, and the TCRdb table lists in-frame clones only, not all of them. This table has about 54,000 clones, 70% to 90% appearing once.

The clonotype comes from an adult woman with latent tuberculosis. This rearrangement joins TRBV19 to TRBJ2-2; TRBD1 matches 8 bases. The specimen sequenced was CD1b-GMM tetramer-negative cells sorted from PBMCs. In DNA, the CDR3 is TGTGCCAGTAGTATAGGCCGGGACAGGCTAACCGGGGAGCTGTTTTTT. Protein: CASSIGRDRLTGELFF.